This entry lists 17 T cell receptor beta chains sequenced from one sample in a study of T-cell memory formation after mild COVID-19. Via MiXCR, TCRdb re-called the 5' RACE reads, giving one row per CDR3 protein. The data contain 90,000 to 120,000 distinct CDR3 sequences, approximately 15% of them singletons. Sequenced sample: PBMCs or a T cell subset sorted from them (not recorded which). Receptor source: a man between 18 and 29 years old who had mild COVID-19 (a few samples of this study predate the infection). Cell type and time point are not known.

The table lists this clonotype with many counts. The rearrangement joins TRBV4-1 to TRBJ2-3; D not certain. The CDR3 runs to 16 residues. The ends were cut back, 0 bases at V and 0 bases at J, with 10 bases in the middle. CDR1 is MGHRA and CDR2 is YSYEKL in the germline V gene. The CDR3 DNA sequence: TGCGCCAGCAGCCAAGATTCCCCTAGTAGCACAGATACGCAGTATTTT. Amino acid sequence: CASSQDSPSSTDTQYF.

This chain links TRBV6-5 with TRBJ1-1; D remains ambiguous. Trimming pared 0 bases from V and 1 base from J, leaving 9 bases between. The CDR3 sequence is 15 residues long. Germline values: CDR1 MNHEY, CDR2 SVGAGI. CDR3 in amino acids: CASSYSSTANTEAFF. DNA of the CDR3: TGTGCCAGCAGTTACTCGAGTACAGCGAACACTGAAGCTTTCTTT.

The chain employs TRBV7-9 and TRBJ2-3; D might be TRBD2 (6 bases). CDR1 and CDR2 (germline): SEHNR, FQNEAQ (reference sequence). The V gene lost 2 bases and the J gene lost 0 bases, with 12 bases spanning the gap. The CDR3 has 16 residues. DNA of the CDR3: TGTGCCAGCAGCTTAACGGGCCGGGGGAGCACAGATACGCAGTATTTT. Its protein product is CASSLTGRGSTDTQYF.

J is TRBJ2-7 and V is TRBV25-1; D ambiguous. CDR1 is MGHDK and CDR2 is SYGVNS in the germline V gene. The CDR3 covers 14 residues. Between the trimmed V and J ends, which lost 5 bases and 3 bases, there was a span of 14 bases. CDR3 sequence reads: CASSPQDGYYEQYF. As DNA, the CDR3 is TGTGCCAGCAGTCCTCAAGACGGGTACTACGAGCAGTACTTC.

This clonotype occurred a few times. The chain links TRBV6-1 to TRBJ2-7, with D possibly TRBD1 on 5 matching bases. The length of the CDR3 is 14 residues. Germline V gives CDR1 MNHNS, CDR2 SASEGT. The germline V and J ends were trimmed by 1 base and 4 bases, with 11 bases remaining between them. CDR3 loop: CASSEDPGNYEQYV. For the CDR3, the DNA is TGTGCCAGCAGTGAAGACCCAGGGAATTACGAGCAGTACGTC.

The chain joins TRBV6-5 to TRBJ1-5; D is undetermined. Germline V lookup: CDR1 MNHEY, CDR2 SVGAGI. This CDR3 has 14 amino acids. V lost 6 bases to trimming and J lost 6 bases, with 15 bases between them. The CDR3 loop is CASRRKGGTQPQHF. The CDR3 DNA reads TGTGCCAGCAGAAGGAAGGGAGGTACTCAGCCCCAGCATTTT.

Here the CDR3 DNA reads TGTGCCAGCAGCCCTACTCCCGGTCCCGCAGGAGAGACCCAGTACTTC. Translating it yields CASSPTPGPAGETQYF. V gene TRBV7-9 combines with J gene TRBJ2-5; D remains unclear. This CDR3 comprises 16 residues. CDR1 and CDR2 (germline): SEHNR, FQNEAQ (reference sequence). V was shortened by 5 bases and J by 4 bases, with 20 bases between the two germline ends.

This chain joins TRBV28 and TRBJ2-5; 9 bases are shared with TRBD2. Germline CDR1 reads MDHEN; CDR2 reads SYDVKM. V lost 4 bases, J lost 2 bases, and 5 bases stayed unmatched. This CDR3 contains 15 residues. The CDR3 region has the DNA TGTGCCAGCAGTTCCCTCACTAGCGGGCAAGAGACCCAGTACTTC. Amino acids: CASSSLTSGQETQYF.

Only a few counts were recorded for this clonotype. The chain joins TRBV20-1 to TRBJ2-5; the D call may be TRBD1 or TRBD2 (5 bases each). V was pared by 0 bases and J by 0 bases, with 11 bases between. Germline V lookup: CDR1 DFQATT, CDR2 SNEGSKA (reference sequence). This CDR3 spans 15 amino acids. The CDR3 spells CSARDRGVYQETQYF. CDR3 nucleotide sequence: TGCAGTGCTAGAGATCGAGGGGTCTACCAAGAGACCCAGTACTTC.

CDR3 coding DNA: TGCGCCAGCAGCTTGCCCCCGGGGGAGGAAGAGACCCAGTACTTC. Protein sequence: CASSLPPGEEETQYF. The J gene is TRBJ2-5, the V gene TRBV5-1, with a tentative D call TRBD2 (6 bases). Germline V lookup: CDR1 SGHRS, CDR2 YFSETQ. This CDR3 is built from 15 residues. Trimming cost V 1 base and J 3 bases, with 13 bases left between them.

This clonotype has a count of ten or more. The V gene is TRBV7-3, the J gene TRBJ2-7; 8 nucleotides line up with TRBD1. The V and J ends lost 4 bases and 7 bases, in that order; junction bases with no gene match: 12. The CDR3 is 15 residues long. Germline V gene data show CDR1 as SGHTA and CDR2 as FQGTGA. CDR3 region: CASSSGTGSQKEQYF. CDR3 in DNA: TGTGCCAGCAGCTCCGGGACAGGCTCCCAGAAGGAGCAGTACTTC. The variable domain in full, with the rest retrieved from reference TRBV7-3 and TRBJ2-7, is GAGVSQTPSNKVTEKGKYVELRCDPISGHTALYWYRQSLGQGPEFLIYFQGTGAADDSGLPNDRFFAVRPEGSVSTLKIQRTERGDSAVYLCASSSGTGSQKEQYFGPGTRLTVT.

A few counts support this clonotype. The rearrangement links TRBV7-9 to TRBJ2-3, with D unresolved. V was shortened by 4 bases and J by 0 bases, with 11 bases between the two germline ends. The CDR3 length is 15 residues. Per germline, CDR1 SEHNR and CDR2 FQNEAQ (reference sequence). The CDR3 DNA reads as TGTGCCAGCAGCTCATCCTACTCTAGCACAGATACGCAGTATTTT. Translation: CASSSSYSSTDTQYF.

The chain uses TRBV7-2 and TRBJ2-3; 10 bases agree with TRBD1. CDR1 SGHTA and CDR2 FQGNSA come from the germline V gene. J lost 6 bases, V lost 2 bases, and 2 bases had no gene match. The CDR3 consists of 14 residues. The CDR3 reads CASSLPGQGDTQYF. The CDR3 bases are TGTGCCAGCAGCTTACCGGGACAGGGGGATACGCAGTATTTT.

The chain joins TRBV5-4 to TRBJ2-3; D gene unclear. In germline, CDR1 is SGHNT, CDR2 YYREEE (reference sequence). V was pared by 0 bases and J by 4 bases, with 12 bases between. This CDR3 is 15 amino acids long. The CDR3: CASSLGYRASDTQYF. Here the CDR3 DNA reads TGTGCCAGCAGCTTGGGGTACCGGGCCTCAGATACGCAGTATTTT.

This clonotype was detected only a few times. The chain couples TRBV12-3 or TRBV12-4 to TRBJ1-2, with D unresolved. Trimming left V 3 bases short and J 5 bases short, with 25 bases between. There are 18 residues in the CDR3. This CDR3 is CASSLIPPSDGITYGYTF. DNA of the CDR3: TGTGCCAGCAGTTTGATCCCTCCCAGCGACGGAATAACTTATGGCTACACCTTC.

The rearrangement uses TRBV29-1 and TRBJ2-3, with D tentatively TRBD1 or TRBD2 (6 bases each). Germline V gene sequence: CDR1 SQVTM, CDR2 ANQGSEA. V lost 0 bases to trimming and J lost 3 bases, with 13 bases between them. This CDR3 has 15 residues. The CDR3 loop is CSVEDHGGLTDTQYF. CDR3 nucleotides: TGCAGCGTTGAAGATCATGGGGGGCTGACAGATACGCAGTATTTT.

This clonotype was counted only a few times. V usage is TRBV7-9 and J usage is TRBJ2-5; maybe TRBD1 (6 bases). This CDR3 comprises 18 residues. Germline CDR1 reads SEHNR; CDR2 reads FQNEAQ (reference sequence). V was trimmed by 0 bases and J by 0 bases, leaving 17 bases between them. The CDR3 sequence is CASSLAPGEGLNQETQYF. DNA of the CDR3: TGTGCCAGCAGCTTAGCGCCAGGGGAAGGACTGAACCAAGAGACCCAGTACTTC.